This T cell receptor (beta chain) was captured in a study of CD8 T cells in ankylosing spondylitis. Overall study results and limits: Disease-linked clones had a CD8+ phenotype and relatively low frequency in peripheral blood. Researchers reportedly found disease-linked clones significantly enriched in matched ankylosing spondylitis synovial fluid. A motif in TCR beta, a set of under 10 highly homologous variants, appeared characteristic of ankylosing spondylitis blood. Past research had described some motif variants in reactive arthritis synovial fluid and blood.

5'-RACE, quantitative and with molecular barcodes, yielded the TCR beta libraries. One entry per CDR3 protein, called by TCRdb with MiXCR from the 5' RACE reads. The sample includes under 550,000 distinct CDR3 sequences, 25% to 30% of them seen just once. V lost 4 bases and J 6 bases, leaving 24 bases between the germline ends. The CDR3 is 17 amino acids. The germline V gene has CDR1 MNHEY and CDR2 SVGAGI. This clonotype came up once. What it binds is unknown. V is TRBV6-5 and J is TRBJ2-5, with D possibly being TRBD1 or TRBD2 (5 bases each). The sequence was obtained from a male donor with ankylosing spondylitis. Sequenced input: blood, either unsorted or a sorted T cell fraction (not recorded which). Written as DNA, the CDR3 is TGTGCCAGCAGTTTCTCCTCTGGGACCGGGGTTATGAAGACCCAGTACTTC. Its translation: CASSFSSGTGVMKTQYF.